Presented here are 29 T cell receptor beta chains from one specimen sequenced in a study of OX40 agonist ivuxolimab in advanced cancers. The protocol was immunoSEQ multiplex PCR, while the TCRdb copy is restricted to in-frame clones and leaves out a portion. The table lists some 30,000 clones, 79% of them singletons. The specimen comprised CD4+ or CD8+ T cells sorted from blood, sampled in a trial of the OX40 agonist ivuxolimab. These receptors were obtained from an adult with an advanced solid tumor such as melanoma, head and neck, liver or kidney cancer.

V and J are TRBV7-7 and TRBJ2-3; D is ambiguous. Germline CDR1 SSHAT, CDR2 FNYEAQ (reference sequence). V was shortened by 2 bases and J by 0 bases, with 3 bases between the two germline ends. This CDR3 region has 13 residues. The CDR3 region is CASSLYSTDTQYF. As DNA, the CDR3 is TGTGCCAGCAGCTTATATAGCACAGATACGCAGTATTTT.

V usage is TRBV30 and J usage is TRBJ1-1; D uncertain. This CDR3 has 11 residues. V was pared by 0 bases and J by 7 bases, with 6 bases between. CDR1 is GTSNPN, CDR2 SVGIG, per germline (reference sequence). The CDR3 nucleotides read TGTGCCTGGAGTGTCTCGCATGAAGCTTTCTTT. Amino acid sequence: CAWSVSHEAFF.

The CDR3 bases are TGTGCCTGGAGTCGAGACATGACAGGGCAAAATTCACCCCTCCACTTT. The encoded protein is CAWSRDMTGQNSPLHF. The J gene is TRBJ1-6, the V gene TRBV30, with 7 positions matching TRBD1. Germline V gene lookup returns CDR1 GTSNPN and CDR2 SVGIG (reference sequence). V gave up 2 bases and J gave up 7 bases; unmatched junction bases: 11. The CDR3 is made up of 16 amino acids.

This sequence joins TRBV5-6 and TRBJ2-5; D not resolved. The V gene lost 2 bases and the J gene lost 3 bases, with 8 bases spanning the gap. This CDR3 region has 13 residues. The germline gives CDR1 SGHDT, CDR2 YYEEEE. The CDR3 DNA is TGTGCCAGCAGCTTTTTTGGGGAAGAGACCCAGTACTTC. This gives the protein CASSFFGEETQYF.

The J gene is TRBJ1-3, the V gene TRBV18; D not certain. With 6 bases removed from V and 1 base from J, the gap between germline ends came to 16 bases. CDR1 KGHSH and CDR2 LQKENI come from the germline V gene. The CDR3 runs 16 residues. The chain's CDR3 is CASSGGVTLSGNTIYF. CDR3 in DNA: TGTGCCAGCTCTGGCGGGGTCACCTTATCTGGAAACACCATATATTTT.

This clone was counted once. The V call is TRBV4-1, the J call TRBJ2-1, with D uncertain. The CDR3 length is 13 residues. Germline V gene lookup returns CDR1 MGHRA and CDR2 YSYEKL. The germline V and J ends were trimmed by 0 bases and 9 bases, with 9 bases remaining between them. CDR3 region: CASSQDSLSEQFF. In DNA, the CDR3 is TGCGCCAGCAGCCAAGATAGTTTGTCTGAGCAGTTCTTC.

This rearrangement joins TRBV6-5 to TRBJ1-2; perhaps TRBD1 as D (5 bases). CDR3 length: 13 residues. Germline assignment: CDR1 MNHEY and CDR2 SVGAGI. The V end lost 10 bases, the J end lost 0 bases, and 12 bases lay between the germline ends. The CDR3 reads CATGFVTNYGYTF. For the CDR3, the DNA is TGTGCCACAGGGTTCGTTACTAACTATGGCTACACCTTC.

As concerns this clone: At one end, the junction sequence differs from germline, possibly due to a read error. At the DNA level, this CDR3 is encoded by other sequences in the same sample as well. The chain uses TRBV28 and TRBJ2-7; no reliable D call. Germline V gene lookup returns CDR1 MDHEN and CDR2 SYDVKM. The CDR3 sequence is 11 residues long. The CDR3 nucleotides are TGTGCTAGCAGTCAAAAAGACGAGCAGTACTTC. This encodes CASSQKDEQYF. The variable domain in full, completed from reference TRBV28 and TRBJ2-7, reads DVKVTQSSRYLVKRTGEKVFLECVQDMDHENMFWYRQDPGLGLRLIYFSYDVKMKEKGDIPEGYSVSREKKERFSLILESASTNQTSMYLCASSQKDEQYFGPGTRLTVT.

The chain employs TRBV6-5 and TRBJ2-1; 9 nucleotides line up with TRBD2. Germline assignment: CDR1 MNHEY and CDR2 SVGAGI. CDR3 length: 15 residues. With 2 bases clipped from V and 2 bases from J, the junction kept 1 base outside the gene matches. The DNA for the CDR3 is TGTGCCAGCAGTTACCGCGGGGGGGCCTACAATGAGCAGTTCTTC. Its translation is CASSYRGGAYNEQFF.

J is TRBJ2-2 and V is TRBV6-1; the D is unclear. V was trimmed by 5 bases and J by 1 base, leaving 8 bases between them. The CDR3 runs to 14 residues. From germline, CDR1 is MNHNS and CDR2 SASEGT. CDR3 sequence reads: CASSPQLNTGELFF. CDR3 coding DNA: TGTGCCAGCAGTCCACAGCTGAACACCGGGGAGCTGTTTTTT.

Comments on this clone: At one end the junction does not follow the germline gene, possibly because of a read error. The V gene is TRBV6-1, the J gene TRBJ2-7; 7 bases match TRBD1. The CDR3 has 16 amino acids. CDR1 and CDR2 from the germline V gene are MNHNS and SASEGT. CDR3 nucleotides: TGTGCCAGCAGGGAAGGTATCGGGACAGCTTTTTACGAGCAGTACTTC. This translates into CASREGIGTAFYEQYF.

J is TRBJ1-2 and V is TRBV25-1; D gene uncertain. V lost 1 base and J lost 4, with 10 bases in between. Germline CDR1 is MGHDK and CDR2 is SYGVNS. The CDR3 loop spans 14 amino acids. CDR3 protein: CASSEFDRSYGYTF. CDR3 nucleotide sequence: TGTGCCAGCAGTGAATTTGATCGGTCCTATGGCTACACCTTC.

The rearrangement joins TRBV6-5 to TRBJ2-1; D unresolved. This CDR3 region has 12 residues. In germline, CDR1 is MNHEY, CDR2 SVGAGI. Trimming removed 2 bases from V and 5 bases from J, with 4 bases in between. The CDR3 sequence is CASSYRDNEQFF. The CDR3, as DNA: TGTGCCAGCAGTTACCGGGACAATGAGCAGTTCTTC.

The chain carries TRBV5-8 and TRBJ2-5, with D unresolved. This CDR3 comprises 14 residues. Between the trimmed V and J ends, which lost 6 bases and 1 base, there was a span of 13 bases. Germline values: CDR1 SGHTS, CDR2 YDEGEE. CDR3 nucleotides: TGTGCCAGCACCTTAGGTCTAGTCCAAGAGACCCAGTACTTC. Its translation: CASTLGLVQETQYF.

CDR3 in amino acids: CASSFVQGITEAFF. The CDR3, as DNA: TGTGCCAGCAGCTTCGTACAGGGGATCACTGAAGCTTTCTTT. The chain recombines TRBV5-6 with TRBJ1-1, with 7 bases fitting TRBD1. This CDR3 is 14 amino acids long. J gave up 4 bases and V 2 bases, and 5 bases lay outside the gene matches. Germline V gene sequence: CDR1 SGHDT, CDR2 YYEEEE.

This clone has just a few counts. The chain combines TRBV5-4 with TRBJ1-6; D perhaps matches TRBD1 (6 bases). Trimming shortened V by 4 bases and J by 9 bases, and 17 bases separated the two germline ends. The length of the CDR3 is 15 residues. CDR1 is SGHNT and CDR2 is YYREEE in the germline V gene (reference sequence). The CDR3 loop is CASSRQVGVGSPLHF. In DNA form, the CDR3 reads TGTGCCAGCAGCCGACAGGTTGGAGTCGGTTCACCCCTCCACTTT. The full variable domain, with the rest looked up from reference TRBV5-4 and TRBJ1-6, is ETGVTQSPTHLIKTRGQQVTLRCSSQSGHNTVSWYQQALGQGPQFIFQYYREEENGRGNFPPRFSGLQFPNYSSELNVNALELDDSALYLCASSRQVGVGSPLHFGNGTRLTVT.

The chain has TRBV30 and TRBJ1-6; D is unresolved. V gave up 4 bases and J gave up 6 bases, with 7 bases separating them. The germline V gene encodes CDR1 GTSNPN and CDR2 SVGIG (reference sequence). The CDR3 has 12 amino acids. The CDR3 region has the DNA TGTGCCTGGACAGAGTTTAATTCACCCCTCCACTTT. It yields the protein CAWTEFNSPLHF.

This chain links TRBV6-6 with TRBJ2-3; TRBD2 matches 7 bases. Trimming removed 5 bases from V and 3 bases from J; junction bases left unmatched: 11. The CDR3 runs 16 residues. CDR1 and CDR2 (germline): MNHNY, SVGAGI (reference sequence). CDR3 sequence: CASSSLRGERTDTQYF. CDR3 bases: TGTGCCAGCAGTAGCCTCCGGGGGGAGAGGACAGATACGCAGTATTTT.

This chain uses TRBV5-4 with TRBJ2-7; a weak D match, TRBD2 (5 bases). Germline V gene lookup returns CDR1 SGHNT and CDR2 YYREEE (reference sequence). This CDR3 comprises 14 residues. Trimming took off 1 base at V and 2 bases at J, with 10 bases between the two ends. The CDR3 nucleotides read TGTGCCAGCAGCTTGAAAGCCGGGGCCTACGAGCAGTACTTC. Its translation: CASSLKAGAYEQYF.

This clone has only a few counts. The chain is built from TRBV2 and TRBJ1-5, with D possibly TRBD1 on 5 matching bases. CDR1 is SNHLY and CDR2 is FYNNEI in the germline V gene. Trimming shortened V by 7 bases and J by 0 bases, and 10 bases separated the two germline ends. The CDR3 has 14 residues. The DNA of the CDR3 is TGTGCCAGCAATCGGGACGGTAGCAATCAGCCCCAGCATTTT. Its translation: CASNRDGSNQPQHF.

This clone was detected once. The rearrangement joins TRBV27 to TRBJ2-3, with 9 nucleotides matching TRBD2. V trimming: 2 bases; J trimming: 3 bases; junction bases outside the gene matches: 3. Germline CDR1 MNHEY, CDR2 SMNVEV (reference sequence). The CDR3 contains 15 residues. CDR3 nucleotide sequence: TGTGCCAGCAGTTTACTAGCGGGGACTACAGATACGCAGTATTTT. This encodes CASSLLAGTTDTQYF.

The chain carries TRBV5-1 and TRBJ2-7; 9 nucleotides align to TRBD1. This CDR3 is built from 15 residues. V shed 4 bases, J shed 4 bases, and the junction held 9 bases outside the gene matches. CDR1 SGHRS and CDR2 YFSETQ come from the germline V gene. CDR3 in DNA: TGCGCCAGCAGCAAGGCCGGGACAGGGAGATACGAGCAGTACTTC. Translated, it gives CASSKAGTGRYEQYF.

V usage is TRBV6-5 and J usage is TRBJ2-3, with D uncertain. The CDR3 has 14 residues. The germline gives CDR1 MNHEY, CDR2 SVGAGI. Trimming left V 6 bases short and J 2 bases short, with 12 bases between. CDR3 nucleotides: TGTGCCAGCAGCTCCTCCAGACACACAGATACGCAGTATTTT. The encoded protein is CASSSSRHTDTQYF.

This clone was observed a handful of times. The V call is TRBV13, the J call TRBJ1-2; D is undetermined. Trimming pared 1 base from V and 8 bases from J, leaving 2 bases between. Germline V CDR1 and CDR2: PRHDT, FYEKMQ (reference sequence). This CDR3 comprises 10 residues. For the CDR3, the DNA is TGTGCCAGCAGCTTAGCGGGCTACACCTTC. Protein sequence: CASSLAGYTF.

The gene calls are TRBV28 and TRBJ1-2, with unresolved D. Trimming took off 5 bases at V and 0 bases at J, with 10 bases between the two ends. The CDR3 runs 14 residues. Per germline, CDR1 MDHEN and CDR2 SYDVKM. The CDR3 here is CASSPGYPNYGYTF. CDR3 sequence (DNA): TGTGCCAGCAGTCCGGGATATCCTAACTATGGCTACACCTTC.

V and J are TRBV19 and TRBJ1-6; D is perhaps TRBD1 (5 bases). CDR1 LNHDA and CDR2 SQIVND come from the germline V gene (reference sequence). There are 14 residues in the CDR3. The germline V and J ends were trimmed by 5 bases and 6 bases, with 11 bases remaining between them. CDR3 sequence (DNA): TGTGCCAGTAGTTTGACAGCCAGTAATTCACCCCTCCACTTT. Protein: CASSLTASNSPLHF.

The CDR3 region is CASSTGGHREPWGYTF. The CDR3 region has the DNA TGTGCCAGTAGTACGGGGGGACACCGAGAGCCATGGGGCTACACCTTC. This rearrangement joins TRBV19 to TRBJ1-2; D is possibly TRBD1 (6 bases). V gave up 4 bases and J gave up 8 bases, with 23 bases separating them. The CDR3 extends over 16 amino acids. Germline-derived CDR1 and CDR2 are LNHDA and SQIVND (reference sequence).

The V and J genes are TRBV20-1 and TRBJ1-1; 7 bases map to TRBD1. Looked up from germline, CDR1 is DFQATT and CDR2 is SNEGSKA (reference sequence). Trimming removed 6 bases from V and 11 bases from J; junction bases left unmatched: 9. The CDR3 sequence is 11 residues long. In DNA, the CDR3 is TGCAGTGCGCCCCAGGGGGTTTTCGCTTTCTTT. It translates to CSAPQGVFAFF.

The chain joins TRBV18 to TRBJ2-7; 8 nucleotides agree with TRBD1. V lost 3 bases to trimming and J lost 2 bases; unmatched junction nucleotides: 3. The V gene's germline CDR1 is KGHSH and CDR2 LQKENI. The CDR3 is 14 residues long. CDR3 DNA: TGTGCCAGCTCACCCGGACAGGGAGCCTACGAGCAGTACTTC. Its protein product is CASSPGQGAYEQYF.